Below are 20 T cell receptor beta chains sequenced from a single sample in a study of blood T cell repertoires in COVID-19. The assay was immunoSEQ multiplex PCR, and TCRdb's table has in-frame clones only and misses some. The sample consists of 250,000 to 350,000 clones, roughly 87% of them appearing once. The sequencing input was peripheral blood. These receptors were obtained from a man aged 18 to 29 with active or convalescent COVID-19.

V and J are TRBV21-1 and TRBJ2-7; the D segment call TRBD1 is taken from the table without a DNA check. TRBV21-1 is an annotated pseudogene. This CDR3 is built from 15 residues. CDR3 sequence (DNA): TGTGCCAGCAGCACGGGTTCGACAGCCCCCTACGAGCAGTACTTC. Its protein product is CASSTGSTAPYEQYF.

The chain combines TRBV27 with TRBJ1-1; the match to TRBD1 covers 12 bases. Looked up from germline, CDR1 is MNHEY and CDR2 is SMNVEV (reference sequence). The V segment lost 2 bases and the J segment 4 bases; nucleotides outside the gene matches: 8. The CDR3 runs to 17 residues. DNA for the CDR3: TGTGCCAGCAGTTTACTCGGGACAGGGGGCACCGGCACTGAAGCTTTCTTT. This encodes CASSLLGTGGTGTEAFF.

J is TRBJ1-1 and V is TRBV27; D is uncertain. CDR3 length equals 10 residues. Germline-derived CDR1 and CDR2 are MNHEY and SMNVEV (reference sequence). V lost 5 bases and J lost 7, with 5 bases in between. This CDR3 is CASSKHEAFF. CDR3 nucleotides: TGTGCCAGCAGTAAACATGAAGCTTTCTTT.

The CDR3 is CASSAPGGKDEKLFF. Here the CDR3 DNA reads TGTGCCAGCTCAGCCCCAGGGGGGAAAGATGAAAAACTGTTTTTT. The J gene is TRBJ1-4, the V gene TRBV18; 7 bases line up with TRBD1. CDR1 and CDR2 (germline): KGHSH, LQKENI. The CDR3 loop spans 15 amino acids. The V gene end was trimmed by 5 bases and the J gene end by 6 bases; junction bases not matched to a gene: 9.

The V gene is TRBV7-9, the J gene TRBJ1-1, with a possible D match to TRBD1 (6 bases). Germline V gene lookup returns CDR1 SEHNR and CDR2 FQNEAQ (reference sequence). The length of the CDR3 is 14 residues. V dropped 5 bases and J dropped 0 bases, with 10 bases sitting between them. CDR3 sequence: CASSPQGMNTEAFF. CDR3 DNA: TGTGCCAGCAGCCCTCAGGGGATGAACACTGAAGCTTTCTTT.

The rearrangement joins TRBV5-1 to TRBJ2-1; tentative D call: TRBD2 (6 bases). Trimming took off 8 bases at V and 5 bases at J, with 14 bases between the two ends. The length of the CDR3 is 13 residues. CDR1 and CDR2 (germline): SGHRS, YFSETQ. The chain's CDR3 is CASGTEENNEQFF. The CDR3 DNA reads TGCGCCAGTGGGACTGAGGAAAACAATGAGCAGTTCTTC.

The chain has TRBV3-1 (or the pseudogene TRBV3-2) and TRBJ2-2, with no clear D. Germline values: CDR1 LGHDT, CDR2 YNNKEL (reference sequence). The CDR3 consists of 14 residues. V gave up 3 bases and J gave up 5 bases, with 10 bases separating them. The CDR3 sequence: CASSHGGATGELFF. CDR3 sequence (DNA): TGTGCCAGCAGCCACGGTGGAGCGACCGGGGAGCTGTTTTTT.

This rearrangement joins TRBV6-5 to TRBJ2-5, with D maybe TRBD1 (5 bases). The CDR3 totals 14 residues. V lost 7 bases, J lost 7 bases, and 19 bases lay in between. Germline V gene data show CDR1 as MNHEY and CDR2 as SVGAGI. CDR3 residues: CASTKTQGFGTQYF. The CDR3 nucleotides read TGTGCCAGCACTAAAACTCAGGGTTTTGGGACCCAGTACTTC.

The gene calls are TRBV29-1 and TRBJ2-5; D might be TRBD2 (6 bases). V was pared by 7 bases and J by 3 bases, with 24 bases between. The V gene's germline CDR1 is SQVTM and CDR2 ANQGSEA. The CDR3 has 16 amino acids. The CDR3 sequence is CSALIADPKIKETQYF. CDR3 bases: TGCAGCGCCCTTATAGCGGACCCGAAGATAAAAGAGACCCAGTACTTC.

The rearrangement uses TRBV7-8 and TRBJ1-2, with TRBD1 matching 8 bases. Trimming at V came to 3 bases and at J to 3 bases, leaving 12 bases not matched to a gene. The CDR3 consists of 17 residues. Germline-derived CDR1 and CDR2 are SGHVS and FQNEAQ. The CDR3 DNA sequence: TGTGCCAGCAGCTTGGGTGGGACAGGTTGGTTCGACTATGGCTACACCTTC. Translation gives CASSLGGTGWFDYGYTF.

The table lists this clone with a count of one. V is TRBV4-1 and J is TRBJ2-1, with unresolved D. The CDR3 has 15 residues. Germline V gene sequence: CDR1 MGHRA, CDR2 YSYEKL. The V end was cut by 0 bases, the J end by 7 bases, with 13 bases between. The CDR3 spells CASSQEGHQTNEQFF. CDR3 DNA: TGCGCCAGCAGCCAAGAGGGTCATCAGACTAATGAGCAGTTCTTC.

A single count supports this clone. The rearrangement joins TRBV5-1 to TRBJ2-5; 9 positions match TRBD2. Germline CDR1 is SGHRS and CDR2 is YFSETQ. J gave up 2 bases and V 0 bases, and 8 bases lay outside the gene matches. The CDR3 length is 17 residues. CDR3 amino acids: CASSLDERGVPQETQYF. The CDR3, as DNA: TGCGCCAGCAGCTTGGACGAGCGGGGGGTTCCTCAAGAGACCCAGTACTTC. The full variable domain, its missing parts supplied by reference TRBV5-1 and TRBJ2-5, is KAGVTQTPRYLIKTRGQQVTLSCSPISGHRSVSWYQQTPGQGLQFLFEYFSETQRNKGNFPGRFSGRQFSNSRSEMNVSTLELGDSALYLCASSLDERGVPQETQYFGPGTRLLVL.

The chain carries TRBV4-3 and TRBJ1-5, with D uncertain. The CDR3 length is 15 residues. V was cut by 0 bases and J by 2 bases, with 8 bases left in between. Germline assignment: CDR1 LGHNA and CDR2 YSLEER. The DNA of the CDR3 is TGCGCCAGCAGCCAAGAATTGGCAGGCAATCAGCCCCAGCATTTT. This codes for CASSQELAGNQPQHF.

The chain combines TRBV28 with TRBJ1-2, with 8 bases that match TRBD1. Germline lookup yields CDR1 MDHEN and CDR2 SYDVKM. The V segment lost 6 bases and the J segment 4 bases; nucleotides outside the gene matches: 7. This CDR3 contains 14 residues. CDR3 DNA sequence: TGTGCCAGCAGCTGGGGACAGGCGATCTATGGCTACACCTTC. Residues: CASSWGQAIYGYTF.

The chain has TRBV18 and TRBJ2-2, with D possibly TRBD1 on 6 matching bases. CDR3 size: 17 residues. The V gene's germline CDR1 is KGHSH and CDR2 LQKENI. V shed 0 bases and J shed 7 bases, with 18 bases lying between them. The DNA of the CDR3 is TGTGCCAGCTCACCACCTTCACGGCGTACAGGGTACGGGGAGCTGTTTTTT. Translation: CASSPPSRRTGYGELFF.

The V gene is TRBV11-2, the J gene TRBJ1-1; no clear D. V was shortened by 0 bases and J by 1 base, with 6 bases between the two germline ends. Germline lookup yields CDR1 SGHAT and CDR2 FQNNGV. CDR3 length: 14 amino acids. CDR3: CASSLEVRNTEAFF. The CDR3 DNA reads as TGTGCCAGCAGCTTAGAGGTCAGGAACACTGAAGCTTTCTTT.

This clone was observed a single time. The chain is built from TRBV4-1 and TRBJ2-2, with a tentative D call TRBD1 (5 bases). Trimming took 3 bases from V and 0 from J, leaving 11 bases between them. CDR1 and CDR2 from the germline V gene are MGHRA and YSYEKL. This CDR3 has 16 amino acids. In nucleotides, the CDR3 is TGCGCCAGCAGCCATTTCAGGGTTCCGAACACCGGGGAGCTGTTTTTT. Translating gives CASSHFRVPNTGELFF.

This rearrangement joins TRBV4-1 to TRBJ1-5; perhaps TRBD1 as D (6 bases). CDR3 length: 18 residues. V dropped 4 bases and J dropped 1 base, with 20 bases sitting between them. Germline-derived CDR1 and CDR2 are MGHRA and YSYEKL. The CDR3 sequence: CASSPYNLRTASNQPQHF. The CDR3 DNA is TGCGCCAGCAGCCCATATAACCTAAGGACAGCGAGCAATCAGCCCCAGCATTTT.

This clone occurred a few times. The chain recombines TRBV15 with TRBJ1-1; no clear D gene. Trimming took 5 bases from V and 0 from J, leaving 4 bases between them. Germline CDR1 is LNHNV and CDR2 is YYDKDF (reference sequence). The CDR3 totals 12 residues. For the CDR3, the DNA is TGTGCCACCAGCCAGTTGAACACTGAAGCTTTCTTT. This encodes CATSQLNTEAFF. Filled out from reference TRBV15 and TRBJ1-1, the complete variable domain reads DAMVIQNPRYQVTQFGKPVTLSCSQTLNHNVMYWYQQKSSQAPKLLFHYYDKDFNNEADTPDNFQSRRPNTSFCFLDIRSPGLGDTAMYLCATSQLNTEAFFGQGTRLTVV.

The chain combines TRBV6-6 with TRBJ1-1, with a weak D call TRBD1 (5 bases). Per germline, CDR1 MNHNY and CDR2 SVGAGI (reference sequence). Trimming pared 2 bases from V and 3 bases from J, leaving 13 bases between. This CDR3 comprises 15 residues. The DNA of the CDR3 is TGTGCCAGCAGTTACGGTATGGGGGGGGACACTGAAGCTTTCTTT. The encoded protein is CASSYGMGGDTEAFF.